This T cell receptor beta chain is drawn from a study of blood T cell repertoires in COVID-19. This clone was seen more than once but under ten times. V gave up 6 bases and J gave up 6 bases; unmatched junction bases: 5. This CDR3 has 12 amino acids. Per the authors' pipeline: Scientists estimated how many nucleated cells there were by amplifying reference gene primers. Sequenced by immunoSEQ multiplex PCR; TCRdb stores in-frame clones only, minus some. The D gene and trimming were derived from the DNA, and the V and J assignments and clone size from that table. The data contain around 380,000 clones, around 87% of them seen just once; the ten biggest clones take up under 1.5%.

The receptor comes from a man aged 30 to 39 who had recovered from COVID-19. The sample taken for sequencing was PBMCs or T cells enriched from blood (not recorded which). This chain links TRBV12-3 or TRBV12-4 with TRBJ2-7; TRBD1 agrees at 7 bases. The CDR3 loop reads CASSLRGREQYF. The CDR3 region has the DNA TGTGCCAGCAGCCTAAGGGGGCGCGAGCAGTACTTC.